This T cell receptor (beta chain) was sequenced for a study of blood T cell repertoires in COVID-19. Turning to the study itself: Samples came from the United States, Italy and Spain, spanning acute and convalescent COVID-19. Sources were T cells, B-cell-depleted T cells, or PBMCs; the material itself was cDNA or gDNA.

In the original analysis: The authors estimated nucleated cell counts from reference gene primer amplification. Sequenced by immunoSEQ multiplex PCR; TCRdb stores in-frame clones only, minus some. V and J calls and clone size are copied from that table; D and trimming were computed from the DNA. The sample has roughly 140,000 clones, around 83% seen once. Germline V CDR1 and CDR2: LNHDA, SQIVND (reference sequence). V lost 1 base and J lost 6, with 19 bases in between. The CDR3 is made up of 17 amino acids. The source is a woman aged 45-65 years in a cohort sampled during active or convalescent COVID-19. The sequencing sample was made of peripheral blood. V gene TRBV19 combines with J gene TRBJ1-5, with D perhaps matching TRBD1 (6 bases). CDR3 region: CASSIVLRGADGQPQHF. In DNA, the CDR3 is TGTGCCAGTAGTATAGTTTTACGGGGGGCGGACGGTCAGCCCCAGCATTTT.